This TCR beta chain was sequenced for a study of cytomegalovirus exposure and HLA in healthy donors. Overall study results and limits: HLA restriction was apparent for most CMV-associated TCR beta chains in a later analysis.

Germline V gene data show CDR1 as LNHDA and CDR2 as SQIVND (reference sequence). There are 16 residues in the CDR3. Germline trimming cut 5 bases from V and 1 base from J; bases unmatched to any gene: 6. This PCR relied on a set of 60 Vbeta primers and 13 Jbeta primers. Profiled with immunoSEQ multiplex PCR; TCRdb holds only in-frame clones, not every one. The table includes 150,000 or so clones, 60% to 80% detected once. A note on this clone: What it binds is unknown.

The rearrangement uses TRBV19 and TRBJ1-5; 9 positions agree with TRBD1. The sequenced sample was PBMCs. The TCR comes from a male donor in good health and CMV-seronegative. As DNA, the CDR3 is TGTGCCAGTAGTCCTCGACAGGGGGTAAGCAATCAGCCCCAGCATTTT. Amino acids: CASSPRQGVSNQPQHF.